Listed below are T cell receptor beta chains from one sample, sequenced in a study of CD8 T cells in ankylosing spondylitis. TCRdb analysed the 5' RACE reads with MiXCR anew, one entry per CDR3 protein. The table has around 130,000 distinct CDR3 sequences, roughly 7.3% seen once. Material for sequencing was blood, either unsorted or a sorted T cell fraction (not recorded which). The receptors derive from a male donor with ankylosing spondylitis or in good health (not recorded which). The CDR3 runs from the conserved cysteine through the conserved F or W. The order of the fields is D gene, V gene, J gene, clone size, CDR3 protein, CDR3 DNA. A D gene is named only where the DNA matches it firmly. Clone size is not always given. Where it is, it says once, few, many or a class for expanded clones.

D: .
V: TRBV6-5
J: TRBJ1-2
size: many
CDR3: CASVRASQDYGYTF
DNA: TGTGCCAGCGTTAGGGCCTCTCAAGATTATGGCTACACCTTC

D: .
V: TRBV5-1
J: TRBJ1-2
size: many
CDR3: CASSAGQGGPRDGYTF
DNA: TGCGCCAGCAGCGCGGGACAAGGTGGTCCTAGGGATGGCTACACCTTC

D: .
V: TRBV19
J: TRBJ2-1
size: many
CDR3: CASSIDQRFGEQFF
DNA: TGTGCCAGTAGTATAGATCAGAGGTTCGGTGAGCAGTTCTTC

D: TRBD2
V: TRBV29-1
J: TRBJ2-7
size: many
CDR3: CSVGHKLALDEQYF
DNA: TGCAGCGTTGGCCATAAACTAGCGCTCGACGAGCAGTACTTC

D: .
V: TRBV4-1
J: TRBJ2-7
size: .
CDR3: CASSQARPQGPYEQYF
DNA: TGCGCCAGCAGCCAAGCCCGCCCCCAAGGACCCTACGAGCAGTACTTC

D: TRBD1
V: TRBV5-4
J: TRBJ2-5
size: few
CDR3: CASSLRGGLETQYF
DNA: TGTGCCAGCAGCTTGAGAGGGGGCTTAGAGACCCAGTACTTC

D: .
V: TRBV7-2
J: TRBJ1-5
size: many
CDR3: CASSFGEFQPQHF
DNA: TGTGCCAGCAGCTTTGGGGAGTTCCAGCCCCAGCATTTT

D: TRBD1
V: TRBV20-1
J: TRBJ1-5
size: many
CDR3: CSASTPQGHQPQHF
DNA: TGCAGTGCTTCGACGCCACAGGGGCATCAGCCCCAGCATTTT

D: TRBD1
V: TRBV6-2/TRBV6-3
J: TRBJ1-5
size: many
CDR3: CASRPDRAPSNQPQHF
DNA: TGTGCCAGCAGACCAGACAGGGCCCCCAGCAATCAGCCCCAGCATTTT

D: .
V: TRBV5-1
J: TRBJ1-1
size: many
CDR3: CASSLAITGQKAFF
DNA: TGCGCCAGCAGCTTGGCCATCACAGGGCAAAAAGCTTTCTTT

D: .
V: TRBV5-1
J: TRBJ2-7
size: many
CDR3: CASSFGFVRRDYEQYF
DNA: TGCGCCAGCAGCTTCGGGTTTGTTCGACGGGACTACGAGCAGTACTTC

D: TRBD1
V: TRBV19
J: TRBJ1-1
size: many
CDR3: CASGTDFEAFF
DNA: TGTGCCAGCGGGACAGACTTTGAAGCTTTCTTT

D: TRBD2
V: TRBV20-1
J: TRBJ2-3
size: many
CDR3: CSARAQRGWSTDTQYF
DNA: TGCAGTGCTAGAGCCCAGCGGGGGTGGAGCACAGATACGCAGTATTTT

D: .
V: TRBV7-2
J: TRBJ2-1
size: many
CDR3: CASSLFEGGQFF
DNA: TGTGCCAGCAGCTTATTTGAGGGGGGCCAGTTCTTC

D: .
V: TRBV6-5
J: TRBJ2-1
size: many
CDR3: CASSYGGKWEQFF
DNA: TGTGCCAGCAGTTACGGCGGGAAATGGGAGCAGTTCTTC

D: TRBD2
V: TRBV9
J: TRBJ2-5
size: .
CDR3: CASSVLLSGGAWETQYF
DNA: TGTGCCAGCAGCGTACTTTTGAGCGGGGGGGCCTGGGAGACCCAGTACTTC

D: .
V: TRBV3-1
J: TRBJ2-7
size: many
CDR3: CASSQVPDYEQYF
DNA: TGTGCCAGCAGCCAGGTTCCAGACTACGAGCAGTACTTC

D: .
V: TRBV7-2
J: TRBJ2-2
size: .
CDR3: CASSFGQMNTGELFF
DNA: TGTGCCAGCAGCTTCGGACAAATGAACACCGGGGAGCTGTTTTTT

D: .
V: TRBV20-1
J: TRBJ2-3
size: many
CDR3: CSARSAQDLTTDTQYF
DNA: TGCAGTGCTAGATCCGCACAGGATTTAACCACAGATACGCAGTATTTT

D: TRBD2
V: TRBV9
J: TRBJ2-3
size: many
CDR3: CASSVATSRDTQYF
DNA: TGTGCCAGCAGCGTGGCGACTAGCCGAGATACGCAGTATTTT

D: .
V: TRBV20-1
J: TRBJ2-7
size: many
CDR3: CSAREGEQYF
DNA: TGCAGTGCAAGGGAAGGCGAGCAGTACTTC

D: .
V: TRBV5-1
J: TRBJ2-3
size: many
CDR3: CASGGSGQRTDTQYF
DNA: TGCGCCAGCGGGGGTTCTGGACAGCGCACAGATACGCAGTATTTT

D: TRBD1
V: TRBV28
J: TRBJ1-5
size: many
CDR3: CASSLGTGGGPQHF
DNA: TGTGCCAGCAGTTTGGGAACAGGGGGAGGGCCCCAGCATTTT

D: .
V: TRBV20-1
J: TRBJ2-1
size: many
CDR3: CSAPFLRVSYNEQFF
DNA: TGCAGTGCTCCCTTTCTGCGTGTCTCCTACAATGAGCAGTTCTTC

D: .
V: TRBV2
J: TRBJ1-5
size: many
CDR3: CASRRDGDRQPQHF
DNA: TGTGCCAGCAGGAGGGACGGCGATCGGCAGCCCCAGCATTTT

D: .
V: TRBV6-5
J: TRBJ2-2
size: many
CDR3: CASSYSRGDGAGELFF
DNA: TGTGCCAGCAGTTACTCGAGGGGAGATGGGGCCGGGGAGCTGTTTTTT

D: .
V: TRBV9
J: TRBJ2-7
size: many
CDR3: CASSPRIGFGPSSYEQYF
DNA: TGTGCCAGCAGCCCCCGCATTGGGTTCGGCCCTAGCTCCTACGAGCAGTACTTC

D: .
V: TRBV15
J: TRBJ1-1
size: many
CDR3: CATSRPSGQENTEAFF
DNA: TGTGCCACCAGCAGACCAAGCGGGCAGGAAAACACTGAAGCTTTCTTT

D: .
V: TRBV5-1
J: TRBJ2-1
size: .
CDR3: CASREGGYEQFF
DNA: TGCGCCAGCAGGGAGGGGGGGTATGAGCAGTTCTTC

D: TRBD2
V: TRBV5-1
J: TRBJ2-2
size: many
CDR3: CASSREGSGTGELFF
DNA: TGCGCCAGCAGCCGGGAGGGCAGCGGCACCGGGGAGCTGTTTTTT

D: .
V: TRBV5-1
J: TRBJ2-1
size: many
CDR3: CASSKGQSSSYNEQFF
DNA: TGCGCCAGCAGCAAAGGACAGTCAAGCTCCTACAATGAGCAGTTCTTC

D: .
V: TRBV11-3
J: TRBJ2-3
size: many
CDR3: CASSLVRGADTQYF
DNA: TGTGCCAGCAGCTTAGTGAGGGGCGCAGATACGCAGTATTTT

D: .
V: TRBV20-1
J: TRBJ2-7
size: few
CDR3: CSASLGFLSYEQYF
DNA: TGCAGTGCTAGTCTGGGGTTTCTCTCCTACGAGCAGTACTTC

D: .
V: TRBV20-1
J: TRBJ1-5
size: many
CDR3: CSAIGTSLQRQPQHF
DNA: TGCAGTGCTATCGGGACATCTCTCCAACGTCAGCCCCAGCATTTT

D: .
V: TRBV12-3/TRBV12-4
J: TRBJ2-2
size: many
CDR3: CASTRGQNTGELFF
DNA: TGTGCCAGCACCCGGGGCCAGAACACCGGGGAGCTGTTTTTT

D: .
V: TRBV11-2
J: TRBJ2-5
size: few
CDR3: CASTSYWGTETQYF
DNA: TGTGCCAGCACCTCTTATTGGGGCACAGAGACCCAGTACTTC

D: TRBD2
V: TRBV12-3/TRBV12-4
J: TRBJ2-3
size: many
CDR3: CASSSQTSGRAADTQYF
DNA: TGTGCCAGCAGTTCTCAGACTAGCGGGAGGGCCGCAGATACGCAGTATTTT

D: .
V: TRBV5-1
J: TRBJ2-5
size: many
CDR3: CASSLGTLIGSQYF
DNA: TGCGCCAGCAGTTTGGGGACCCTAATCGGGTCCCAGTACTTC

D: TRBD2
V: TRBV6-2/TRBV6-3
J: TRBJ2-3
size: many
CDR3: CASSLDGGGSTDTQYF
DNA: TGTGCCAGCAGTTTGGACGGGGGGGGATCCACAGATACGCAGTATTTT

D: TRBD2
V: TRBV7-2
J: TRBJ2-7
size: many
CDR3: CASSLDVGRGEQYF
DNA: TGTGCCAGCAGCTTAGATGTCGGGAGGGGGGAGCAGTACTTC

D: .
V: TRBV7-9
J: TRBJ2-5
size: few
CDR3: CASIRAGAEETQYF
DNA: TGTGCCAGCATTCGGGCGGGGGCTGAAGAGACCCAGTACTTC

D: .
V: TRBV7-9
J: TRBJ1-1
size: .
CDR3: CASSLAWQQNTEAFF
DNA: TGTGCCAGCAGCTTAGCTTGGCAGCAGAACACTGAAGCTTTCTTT

D: TRBD2
V: TRBV11-2
J: TRBJ2-2
size: many
CDR3: CASSLEGIAGLPNTGELFF
DNA: TGTGCCAGCAGCTTAGAGGGTATTGCGGGACTACCGAACACCGGGGAGCTGTTTTTT

D: TRBD2
V: TRBV5-1
J: TRBJ2-3
size: many
CDR3: CASSPRASGGTDTQYF
DNA: TGCGCCAGCAGCCCCCGGGCTAGCGGGGGGACAGATACGCAGTATTTT

D: TRBD1
V: TRBV4-1
J: TRBJ1-2
size: many
CDR3: CASSQMRDRGDGYTF
DNA: TGCGCCAGCAGCCAGATGAGGGACAGGGGGGATGGCTACACCTTC

D: .
V: TRBV28
J: TRBJ2-3
size: many
CDR3: CASSYADGKGDTQYF
DNA: TGTGCCAGCAGTTACGCGGACGGCAAGGGAGATACGCAGTATTTT

D: TRBD1
V: TRBV29-1
J: TRBJ2-1
size: .
CDR3: CSVVQGTDEQFF
DNA: TGCAGCGTTGTACAGGGGACAGATGAGCAGTTCTTC

D: TRBD1
V: TRBV20-1
J: TRBJ2-7
size: medium-sized
CDR3: CSALTGRMGEQYF
DNA: TGCAGTGCATTGACAGGGAGAATGGGAGAGCAGTACTTC

D: TRBD2
V: TRBV10-3
J: TRBJ2-1
size: many
CDR3: CAISESTQLAAYNEQFF
DNA: TGTGCCATCAGTGAGTCGACCCAACTAGCGGCCTACAATGAGCAGTTCTTC

D: .
V: TRBV27
J: TRBJ1-2
size: many
CDR3: CASRTVTQGRGIYGYTF
DNA: TGTGCCAGCAGAACCGTCACTCAGGGGAGGGGGATCTATGGCTACACCTTC

D: .
V: TRBV5-1
J: TRBJ1-1
size: many
CDR3: CASSLPGSGTEAFF
DNA: TGCGCCAGCAGCTTGCCCGGTTCCGGCACTGAAGCTTTCTTT

D: .
V: TRBV5-1
J: TRBJ2-3
size: many
CDR3: CASTQDRGTFSDTQYF
DNA: TGCGCCAGCACCCAAGACCGAGGGACATTTTCAGATACGCAGTATTTT

D: .
V: TRBV15
J: TRBJ2-3
size: many
CDR3: CATSRPLGGGNTDTQYF
DNA: TGTGCCACCAGCAGACCCCTGGGAGGGGGTAACACAGATACGCAGTATTTT